Each of the 22 T cell receptor beta chains below was sequenced from the same sample in a study of OX40 agonist ivuxolimab in advanced cancers. The assay was immunoSEQ multiplex PCR, and TCRdb's table has in-frame clones only and misses some. The sample shows about 52,000 clones, 88% of them seen only once. Sequencing used CD4+ or CD8+ T cells sorted from blood, obtained in a trial of the OX40 agonist ivuxolimab. The receptor source for this set is an adult with an advanced solid tumor such as melanoma, head and neck, liver or kidney cancer.

The V gene is TRBV5-1, the J gene TRBJ2-5, with D possibly matching TRBD1 (6 bases). The CDR3 loop spans 11 amino acids. Germline V gene lookup returns CDR1 SGHRS and CDR2 YFSETQ. V lost 0 bases and J 10 bases, leaving 7 bases between the germline ends. In DNA, the CDR3 is TGCGCCAGCAGCTTGGCAGGGGACCAGTACTTC. It translates to CASSLAGDQYF. The entire variable domain, with the rest obtained from reference TRBV5-1 and TRBJ2-5, is as follows: KAGVTQTPRYLIKTRGQQVTLSCSPISGHRSVSWYQQTPGQGLQFLFEYFSETQRNKGNFPGRFSGRQFSNSRSEMNVSTLELGDSALYLCASSLAGDQYFGPGTRLLVL.

The J gene is TRBJ2-5, the V gene TRBV7-8; 11 bases are shared with TRBD2. The CDR3 is made up of 17 amino acids. J was trimmed by 1 base and V by 6 bases; bases with no gene match: 10. The germline V gene encodes CDR1 SGHVS and CDR2 FQNEAQ. This CDR3 is CASSNSGGAQSQETQYF. CDR3 DNA sequence: TGTGCCAGCAGTAATAGCGGGGGGGCCCAGAGCCAAGAGACCCAGTACTTC.

The chain links TRBV5-8 to TRBJ1-1; D is unclear. The CDR3 sequence is 15 residues long. CDR1 and CDR2 from the germline V gene are SGHTS and YDEGEE. V lost 4 bases and J 0 bases, leaving 13 bases between the germline ends. The DNA of the CDR3 is TGTGCCAGCAGCCTAGACCCCTCCATGAACACTGAAGCTTTCTTT. It encodes CASSLDPSMNTEAFF. The full variable domain, in which reference TRBV5-8 and TRBJ1-1 provide the parts outside the CDR3, is EAGVTQSPTHLIKTRGQQATLRCSPISGHTSVYWYQQALGLGLQFLLWYDEGEERNRGNFPPRFSGRQFPNYSSELNVNALELEDSALYLCASSLDPSMNTEAFFGQGTRLTVV.

This clone was counted only a few times. This chain connects TRBV6-5 to TRBJ1-5, with no clear D. The CDR3 spans 15 residues. Trimming shortened V by 0 bases and J by 2 bases, and 8 bases separated the two germline ends. Germline V CDR1 and CDR2: MNHEY, SVGAGI. The chain's CDR3 is CASSYSPGRNQPQHF. CDR3 sequence (DNA): TGTGCCAGCAGTTACTCACCGGGCCGCAATCAGCCCCAGCATTTT.

About this clone itself: This specimen includes other DNA sequences encoding the same CDR3. This sequence joins TRBV30 and TRBJ1-5; a weak D match, TRBD1 (5 bases). V dropped 0 bases and J dropped 2 bases, with 8 bases sitting between them. Germline CDR1 is GTSNPN and CDR2 is SVGIG (reference sequence). The CDR3 contains 14 residues. In nucleotides, the CDR3 is TGTGCCTGGAGTGTTTTAGGGGGCAATCAGCCCCAGCATTTT. Translated: CAWSVLGGNQPQHF. Variable domain in full (rest from reference TRBV30 and TRBJ1-5): SQTIHQWPATLVQPVGSPLSLECTVEGTSNPNLYWYRQAAGRGLQLLFYSVGIGQISSEVPQNLSASRPQDRQFILSSKKLLLSDSGFYLCAWSVLGGNQPQHFGDGTRLSIL.

Here the CDR3 DNA reads TGTGCCAGCAGTGAATATAACAGGGGAGCCGGGGAGCTGTTTTTT. The encoded protein is CASSEYNRGAGELFF. This chain joins TRBV6-1 and TRBJ2-2; TRBD1 aligns across 7 bases. The germline V gene encodes CDR1 MNHNS and CDR2 SASEGT. This CDR3 is built from 15 residues. J gave up 6 bases and V 2 bases, and 6 bases lay outside the gene matches.

Sample share makes this clone medium-sized. V gene TRBV5-8 combines with J gene TRBJ1-1, with D tentatively TRBD1 (5 bases). CDR1 and CDR2 (germline): SGHTS, YDEGEE. The CDR3 has 13 amino acids. Trimming took off 0 bases at V and 7 bases at J, with 10 bases between the two ends. CDR3 region: CASSLGGRVEAFF. CDR3 in DNA: TGTGCCAGCAGCTTGGGAGGCAGGGTTGAAGCTTTCTTT.

The chain links TRBV6-9 to TRBJ1-5; maybe TRBD1 (5 bases). CDR1 and CDR2 from the germline V gene are MNHGY and SVAAGI. V was shortened by 4 bases and J by 3 bases, with 16 bases between the two germline ends. The CDR3 covers 16 residues. This CDR3 is CASSSPRGLHNQPQHF. CDR3 nucleotides: TGTGCCAGCAGTTCCCCGCGGGGCCTTCACAATCAGCCCCAGCATTTT.

The rearrangement links TRBV23-1 to TRBJ2-3; D gene unclear. TRBV23-1 is given ORF status, its function remaining uncertain. This CDR3 is built from 15 residues. V was pared by 0 bases and J by 3 bases, with 10 bases between. This CDR3 is CASSQSTPMTDTQYF. The CDR3 DNA reads as TGCGCCAGCAGTCAATCAACACCTATGACAGATACGCAGTATTTT.

This clone was found once. The chain links TRBV19 to TRBJ1-1; D uncertain. The CDR3 totals 13 residues. Between the trimmed V and J ends, which lost 6 bases and 1 base, there was a span of 9 bases. The germline CDR1 and CDR2 sequences are LNHDA and SQIVND (reference sequence). DNA for the CDR3: TGTGCCAGTAGCGCCCACACGAACACTGAAGCTTTCTTT. Protein: CASSAHTNTEAFF.

This sequence joins TRBV5-6 and TRBJ1-4, with D perhaps TRBD1 (5 bases). The CDR3 is 14 amino acids. Germline CDR1 reads SGHDT; CDR2 reads YYEEEE. Trimming left V 0 bases short and J 7 bases short, with 10 bases between. The CDR3 DNA is TGTGCCAGCAGCTTGGGGCAGGGCGGTGAAAAACTGTTTTTT. It yields the protein CASSLGQGGEKLFF. The entire variable domain, with the rest obtained from reference TRBV5-6 and TRBJ1-4, is as follows: DAGVTQSPTHLIKTRGQQVTLRCSPKSGHDTVSWYQQALGQGPQFIFQYYEEEERQRGNFPDRFSGHQFPNYSSELNVNALLLGDSALYLCASSLGQGGEKLFFGSGTQLSVL.

The chain carries TRBV4-1 and TRBJ1-5, with TRBD1 matching 7 bases. The germline CDR1 and CDR2 sequences are MGHRA and YSYEKL. This CDR3 is 15 amino acids long. The junction had 6 bases not matched to a gene; V was cut back by 4 bases and J by 3 bases. The CDR3 here is CASSPTGTDNQPQHF. Written as DNA, the CDR3 is TGCGCCAGCAGCCCGACTGGGACAGACAATCAGCCCCAGCATTTT.

The CDR3 region has the DNA TGTGCCAGCAGCTTAGGGGCGCCGGACACTGAAGCTTTCTTT. This encodes CASSLGAPDTEAFF. V is TRBV7-8 and J is TRBJ1-1, with D unresolved. Trimming took 1 base from V and 3 from J, leaving 9 bases between them. The CDR3 runs 14 residues. Germline lookup yields CDR1 SGHVS and CDR2 FQNEAQ.

The chain recombines TRBV21-1 with TRBJ1-1; the table's D gene call, TRBD1, was not cross checked with the DNA. TRBV21-1 is marked as a pseudogene. CDR3 size: 15 residues. The CDR3 loop reads CASSKGYKGVTEAFF. In DNA form, the CDR3 reads TGTGCCAGCAGCAAGGGTTATAAGGGGGTCACTGAAGCTTTCTTT.

The rearrangement links TRBV5-6 to TRBJ2-7, with D uncertain. Trimming left V 4 bases short and J 0 bases short, with 5 bases between. Germline V CDR1 and CDR2: SGHDT, YYEEEE. The CDR3 loop spans 12 amino acids. For the CDR3, the DNA is TGTGCCAGCAGCGCTAGCTCCTACGAGCAGTACTTC. Residues: CASSASSYEQYF.

The chain carries TRBV30 and TRBJ1-2; possibly TRBD1 for D (5 bases). The length of the CDR3 is 11 residues. From germline, CDR1 is GTSNPN and CDR2 SVGIG (reference sequence). The V gene lost 2 bases and the J gene lost 8 bases, with 9 bases spanning the gap. The chain's CDR3 is CAWSTGAGYTF. The CDR3 DNA reads TGTGCCTGGAGTACCGGGGCCGGCTACACCTTC.

The J gene is TRBJ1-1, the V gene TRBV2; TRBD1 might be the D (6 bases). Per germline, CDR1 SNHLY and CDR2 FYNNEI. The V gene lost 9 bases and the J gene lost 1 base, with 15 bases spanning the gap. This CDR3 is built from 14 residues. In DNA, the CDR3 is TGTGCCAGGGATCGAGGGGGGGAGAACACTGAAGCTTTCTTT. The encoded protein is CARDRGGENTEAFF.

CDR3 in DNA: TGTGCCTGGAGTGAATATTGGGCCCAAGAGACCCAGTACTTC. Its protein is CAWSEYWAQETQYF. The rearrangement joins TRBV30 to TRBJ2-5, with D hard to call. This CDR3 has 14 residues. V lost 1 base to trimming and J lost 1 base, with 10 bases between them. Germline CDR1 GTSNPN, CDR2 SVGIG (reference sequence). Supplemented by reference TRBV30 and TRBJ2-5, the full variable domain reads SQTIHQWPATLVQPVGSPLSLECTVEGTSNPNLYWYRQAAGRGLQLLFYSVGIGQISSEVPQNLSASRPQDRQFILSSKKLLLSDSGFYLCAWSEYWAQETQYFGPGTRLLVL.

Only a few counts were recorded for this clone. The rearrangement joins TRBV30 to TRBJ1-1; D remains ambiguous. V lost 5 bases and J lost 4, with 11 bases in between. This CDR3 has 12 residues. Germline V gives CDR1 GTSNPN, CDR2 SVGIG (reference sequence). CDR3 amino acids: CAWGRARTEAFF. DNA of the CDR3: TGTGCCTGGGGGAGGGCCCGCACTGAAGCTTTCTTT.

The chain combines TRBV19 with TRBJ2-7; no clear D gene. The V end lost 3 bases, the J end lost 4 bases, and 13 bases lay between the germline ends. This CDR3 contains 14 residues. Germline loops: CDR1 LNHDA, CDR2 SQIVND (reference sequence). The CDR3 loop is CASSMDRAAYEQYF. DNA for the CDR3: TGTGCCAGTAGTATGGATCGGGCAGCTTACGAGCAGTACTTC. Combining the CDR3 with reference TRBV19 and TRBJ2-7 gives the whole variable domain DGGITQSPKYLFRKEGQNVTLSCEQNLNHDAMYWYRQDPGQGLRLIYYSQIVNDFQKGDIAEGYSVSREKKESFPLTVTSAQKNPTAFYLCASSMDRAAYEQYFGPGTRLTVT.

V usage is TRBV29-1 and J usage is TRBJ1-1, with no clear D. Trimming removed 4 bases from V and 10 bases from J, with 10 bases in between. CDR3 length: 10 amino acids. Germline V gives CDR1 SQVTM, CDR2 ANQGSEA. The CDR3 DNA is TGCAGCGTTGTTATATCTGGAGCTTTCTTT. Its translation is CSVVISGAFF.

V usage is TRBV4-1 and J usage is TRBJ2-4, with TRBD1 matching over 10 bases. CDR3 length equals 14 residues. Trimming removed 7 bases from V and 8 bases from J; junction bases left unmatched: 8. Germline CDR1 and CDR2: MGHRA and YSYEKL. This CDR3 reads CASTLGQGTDIQYF. In nucleotides, the CDR3 is TGCGCCAGCACCTTGGGACAGGGGACTGACATTCAGTACTTC.